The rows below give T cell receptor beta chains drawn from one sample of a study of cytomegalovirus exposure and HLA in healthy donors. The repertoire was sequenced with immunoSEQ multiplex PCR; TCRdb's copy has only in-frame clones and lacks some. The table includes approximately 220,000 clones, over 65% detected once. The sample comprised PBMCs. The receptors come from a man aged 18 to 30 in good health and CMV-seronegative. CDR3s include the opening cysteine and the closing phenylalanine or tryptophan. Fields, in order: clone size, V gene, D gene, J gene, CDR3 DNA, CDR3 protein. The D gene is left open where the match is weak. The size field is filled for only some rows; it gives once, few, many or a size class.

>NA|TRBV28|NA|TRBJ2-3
TGTGCCAGCACAATGACAGATACGCAGTATTTT
CASTMTDTQYF
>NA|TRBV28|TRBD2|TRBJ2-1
TGTGCCAGCAGTTTTGCGGGGCTCAAACGACTAGCGGAGGATATAGAGCAGTTCTTC
CASSFAGLKRLAEDIEQFF
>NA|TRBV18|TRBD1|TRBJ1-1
TGTGCCAGCTCCCAGGGACAGGGCACCACTGAAGCTTTCTTT
CASSQGQGTTEAFF
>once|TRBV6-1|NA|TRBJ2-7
TGTGCCAGCAGTGAAGCTGGCTCCTTCCACGAGCAGTACTTC
CASSEAGSFHEQYF
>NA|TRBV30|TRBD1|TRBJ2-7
TGTGCCTGGAGAGAAACTTCGGGGACAGGGAGGTACGAGCAGTACTTC
CAWRETSGTGRYEQYF
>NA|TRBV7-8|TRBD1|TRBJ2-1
TGTGCCAGCGCCCTGTGGACAGGGGGCTCCTACAATGAGCAGTTCTTC
CASALWTGGSYNEQFF
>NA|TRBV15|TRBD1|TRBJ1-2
TGTGCCACCAGCAGGGAGGGACAGGTCTATGGCTACACCTTC
CATSREGQVYGYTF
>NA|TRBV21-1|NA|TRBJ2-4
TGTGCCAGCAGCAAATGGACGGGGAAAAACATTCAGTACTTC
CASSKWTGKNIQYF
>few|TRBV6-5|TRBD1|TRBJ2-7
TGTGCCAGCAGTTACGGCCTTGGGACAGGTTATTACGAGCAGTACTTC
CASSYGLGTGYYEQYF
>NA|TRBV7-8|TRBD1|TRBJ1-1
TGTGCCAGCAGCTTAGGGACAGGGAACACTGAAGCTTTCTTT
CASSLGTGNTEAFF
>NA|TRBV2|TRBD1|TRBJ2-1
TGTGCCAGCAGGGGGAACAGGGGAGCCTACAATGAGCAGTTCTTC
CASRGNRGAYNEQFF
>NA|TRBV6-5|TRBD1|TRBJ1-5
TGTGCCAGCAGGAGACAGGGGGTAGACAATCAGCCCCAGCATTTT
CASRRQGVDNQPQHF
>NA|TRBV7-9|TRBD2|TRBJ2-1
TGTGCCAGCAGCTGGGAGGGAGTCTCATACAATGAGCAGTTCTTC
CASSWEGVSYNEQFF
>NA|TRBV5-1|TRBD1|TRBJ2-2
TGCGCCAGCAGAGGGGGACAGGGAACCGGGGAGCTGTTTTTT
CASRGGQGTGELFF
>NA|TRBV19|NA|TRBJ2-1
TGTGCCAGTAGTCTGTGGCAGGTAGACTACAATGAGCAGTTCTTC
CASSLWQVDYNEQFF
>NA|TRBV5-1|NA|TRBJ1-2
TGCGCCAGCAGCCCCGGGACGGGGGACGGTGGCTACACCTTC
CASSPGTGDGGYTF
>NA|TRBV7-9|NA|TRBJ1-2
TGTGCCAGCAGCCCTAGCAGGGGTAACTATGGCTACACCTTC
CASSPSRGNYGYTF
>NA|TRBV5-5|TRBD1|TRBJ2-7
TGTGCCAGCAGCTTGGGGACAGGGGGATACGAGCAGTACTTC
CASSLGTGGYEQYF
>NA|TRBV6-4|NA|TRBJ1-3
TGTGCCAGCAGTTACCGACTCACTCCTGGAAACACCATATATTTT
CASSYRLTPGNTIYF
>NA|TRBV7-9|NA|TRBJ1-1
TGTTCCAGCAGGCCAGGGGACACTGAAGCTTTCTTT
CSSRPGDTEAFF
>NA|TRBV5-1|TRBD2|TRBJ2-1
TGCGCCAGCAGCTACGCCGGGACTAGCGTCGAGAATGAGCAGTTCTTC
CASSYAGTSVENEQFF
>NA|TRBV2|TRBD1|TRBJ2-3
TGTGCCAGCAGTGAAGACCAGGGGGCTTTGGGAGATACGCAGTATTTT
CASSEDQGALGDTQYF
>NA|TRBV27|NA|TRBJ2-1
TGTGCCAGCAGTTTGGGGGGCAATGAGCAGTTCTTC
CASSLGGNEQFF
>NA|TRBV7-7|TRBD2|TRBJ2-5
TGTGCTAGCAGTCCTTTAGGACTAGTTAAAGAGACCCAGTACTTC
CASSPLGLVKETQYF
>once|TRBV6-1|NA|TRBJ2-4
TGTGCCAGCATAGGCAGGGGCGCTAACGAAAACATTCAGTACTTC
CASIGRGANENIQYF
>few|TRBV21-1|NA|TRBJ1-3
TGTGCCAGCAGCAACCGTGGCCCGGGGGGAGGGCGAACTGGAAACACCATATATTTT
CASSNRGPGGGRTGNTIYF
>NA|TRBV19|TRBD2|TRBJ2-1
TGTGCCAGTAGTCCCCGGACGTGGAGCGGGAGCTCCTACAATGAGCAGTTCTTC
CASSPRTWSGSSYNEQFF
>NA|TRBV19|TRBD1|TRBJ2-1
TGTGCCAGTGGACAGGGTAGAGAGTACAATGAGCAGTTCTTC
CASGQGREYNEQFF
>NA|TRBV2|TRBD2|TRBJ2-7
TGTGCCAGCAGTGAAGCGCTTCTGGCTTCGGCTGGACTAGCTGGCGACGAGCAGTACTTC
CASSEALLASAGLAGDEQYF
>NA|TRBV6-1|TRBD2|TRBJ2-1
TGTGCCAGCAGATGGCGGGAGAGGGCCAATGAGCAGTTCTTC
CASRWRERANEQFF
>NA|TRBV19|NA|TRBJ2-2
TGTGCCAGTAGTATAGTGGGAGCCTCGGGGACCGGGGAGCTGTTTTTT
CASSIVGASGTGELFF
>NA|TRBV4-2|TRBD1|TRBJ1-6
TGTGCCAGCAGCCAACCTATCGCGGGACAGTATAATTCACCCCTCCACTTT
CASSQPIAGQYNSPLHF
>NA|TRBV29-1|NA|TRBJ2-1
TGCAGCGTTGAAGGGGCAGAGTCCTACAATGAGCAGTTCTTC
CSVEGAESYNEQFF
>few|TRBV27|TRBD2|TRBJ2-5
TGTGCCAGCAGTTCGGGGGCCGGGACTAGCGGGAGGGCCGGGGAGACCCAGTACTTC
CASSSGAGTSGRAGETQYF
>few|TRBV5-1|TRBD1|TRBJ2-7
TGCGCCAGCAGCATCCAAGGGACAGGTCTTGAGGAGCAGTACTTC
CASSIQGTGLEEQYF
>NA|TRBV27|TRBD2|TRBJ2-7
TGTGCCAGCAGTTTACAGGCTAGCGGGTGGAAGGAGCAGTACTTC
CASSLQASGWKEQYF
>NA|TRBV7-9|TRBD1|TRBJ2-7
TGTGCCAGCAGCTCCGCCGGGACAGGGATTTACGAGCAGTACTTC
CASSSAGTGIYEQYF
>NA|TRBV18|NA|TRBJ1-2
TGTGCCAGCTCACCCTCCCCGGGTAACGCCGAATCTCTTTACACCTTC
CASSPSPGNAESLYTF
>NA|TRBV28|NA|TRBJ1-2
TGTGCCAGCAGTTCCCCCCCGACAGGTATCGGGGGCTACACCTTC
CASSSPPTGIGGYTF
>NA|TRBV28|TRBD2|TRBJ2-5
TGTGCCAGCAGTTTAACGGCGGGAGACTCCATCGAGACCCAGTACTTC
CASSLTAGDSIETQYF
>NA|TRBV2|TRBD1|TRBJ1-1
TGTGCCAGCAGTGCCGGACAGGGGGGGGTAGCTTTCTTT
CASSAGQGGVAFF
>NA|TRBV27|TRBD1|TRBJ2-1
TGTGCCAGCAGCTCGACAGGGGCCCGCTACAATGAGCAGTTCTTC
CASSSTGARYNEQFF
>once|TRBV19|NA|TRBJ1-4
TGTGCCAGTAGTCCCCCGGCAGGGGAAAAACTGTTTTTT
CASSPPAGEKLFF
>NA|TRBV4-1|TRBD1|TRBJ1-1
TGCGCCAGCAGCCAATTTTTGGACAGGTTGAACACTGAAGCTTTCTTT
CASSQFLDRLNTEAFF
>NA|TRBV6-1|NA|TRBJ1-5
TGTGCCAGCAGTGACCAGTGGCGGGGGGATCAGCCCCAGCATTTT
CASSDQWRGDQPQHF
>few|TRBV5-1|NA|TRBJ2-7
TGCGCCAGCAGCTTGAGTTCTAGCTCATCCTACGAGCAGTACTTC
CASSLSSSSSYEQYF
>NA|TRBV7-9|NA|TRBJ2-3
TGTGCCAGCAGCTCGTATGGAGAAAGCACAGATACGCAGTATTTT
CASSSYGESTDTQYF
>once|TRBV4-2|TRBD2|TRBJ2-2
TGTGCCAGCAGCCAGGTAGCGGGAGCCGGGGAGCTGTTTTTT
CASSQVAGAGELFF